This T cell receptor beta chain was sequenced in a study of CD8+CD57+ T cells in acquired aplastic anemia. Across the study: Across the sorted CD4+ and CD8+ cells, DNA amounts averaged about 3.2 ug.

CDR1 and CDR2 from the germline V gene are KGHDR and SFDVKD. This CDR3 has 13 amino acids. V shed 9 bases, J shed 5 bases, and the junction held 9 bases outside the gene matches. Both TCR beta VDJ combination and CDR3 sequence profiling were carried out. Genomic DNA was the template for this profiling. TCRdb called the reads again in MiXCR, with one record for every CDR3 protein. The table shows 190,000 or so distinct CDR3 sequences, with 61% occurring only once. This receptor was identified in a human donor in good health. The J gene is TRBJ2-7, the V gene TRBV24-1; 7 bases fit TRBD1. Input material: sorted CD4+, CD8+, or CD8+CD57+ T cells (not recorded which) from PBMCs. In DNA form, the CDR3 reads TGTGCCACCTCCCTGACAGGGCTGCACGAGCAGTACTTC. Its protein product is CATSLTGLHEQYF.